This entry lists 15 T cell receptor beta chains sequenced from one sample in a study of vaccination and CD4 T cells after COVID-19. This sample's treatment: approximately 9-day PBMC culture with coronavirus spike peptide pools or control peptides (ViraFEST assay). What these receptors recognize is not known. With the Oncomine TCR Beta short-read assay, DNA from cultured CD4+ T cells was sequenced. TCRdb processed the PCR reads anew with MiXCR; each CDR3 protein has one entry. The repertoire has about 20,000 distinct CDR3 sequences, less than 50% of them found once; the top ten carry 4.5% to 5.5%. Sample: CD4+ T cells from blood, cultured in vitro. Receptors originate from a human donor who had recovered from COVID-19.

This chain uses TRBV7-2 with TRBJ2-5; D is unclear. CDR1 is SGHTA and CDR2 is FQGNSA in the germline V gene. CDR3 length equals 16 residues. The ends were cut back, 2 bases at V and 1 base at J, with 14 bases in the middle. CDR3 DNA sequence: TGTGCCAGCAGCTTAAAAAAGGCAGCGATCCAAGAGACCCAGTACTTC. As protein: CASSLKKAAIQETQYF.

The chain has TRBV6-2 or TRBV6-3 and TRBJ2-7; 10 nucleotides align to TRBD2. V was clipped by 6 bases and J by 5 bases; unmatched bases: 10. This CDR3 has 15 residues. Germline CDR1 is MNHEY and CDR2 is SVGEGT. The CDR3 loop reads CASRSHQAGGDEQYF. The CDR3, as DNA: TGTGCCAGCAGATCCCATCAAGCGGGAGGGGACGAGCAGTACTTC.

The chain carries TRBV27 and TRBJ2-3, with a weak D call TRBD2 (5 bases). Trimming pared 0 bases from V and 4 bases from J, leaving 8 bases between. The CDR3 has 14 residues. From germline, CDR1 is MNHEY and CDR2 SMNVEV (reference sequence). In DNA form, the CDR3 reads TGTGCCAGCAGTTTATCCCGGGGTCCAGATACGCAGTATTTT. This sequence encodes CASSLSRGPDTQYF.

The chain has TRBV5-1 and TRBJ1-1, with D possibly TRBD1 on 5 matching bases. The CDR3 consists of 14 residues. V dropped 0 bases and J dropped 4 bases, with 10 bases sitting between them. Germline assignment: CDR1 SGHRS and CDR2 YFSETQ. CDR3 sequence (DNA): TGCGCCAGCAGCTTGGGTCAGGGTCGCACTGAAGCTTTCTTT. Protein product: CASSLGQGRTEAFF.

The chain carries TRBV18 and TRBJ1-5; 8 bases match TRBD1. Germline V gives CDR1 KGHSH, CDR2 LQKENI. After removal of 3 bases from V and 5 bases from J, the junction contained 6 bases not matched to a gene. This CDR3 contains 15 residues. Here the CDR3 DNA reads TGTGCCAGCTCACCGGGGACAGGTCCTTATCAGCCCCAGCATTTT. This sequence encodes CASSPGTGPYQPQHF.

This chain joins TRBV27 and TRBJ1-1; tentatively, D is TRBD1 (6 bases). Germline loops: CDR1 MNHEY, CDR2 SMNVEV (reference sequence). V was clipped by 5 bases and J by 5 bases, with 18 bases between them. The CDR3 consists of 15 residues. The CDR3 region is CASSLQGWGKTEAFF. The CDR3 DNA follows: TGTGCCAGCAGTCTACAGGGATGGGGAAAGACTGAAGCTTTCTTT.

The CDR3 here is CASIHIRESSYNSPLHF. The CDR3 nucleotides are TGTGCCAGCATCCATATCAGGGAGAGCTCCTATAATTCACCCCTCCACTTT. J is TRBJ1-6 and V is TRBV11-3; D perhaps matches TRBD1 (5 bases). V lost 7 bases to trimming and J lost 0 bases, with 16 bases between them. Germline V lookup: CDR1 SGHNT, CDR2 YENEEA. This CDR3 comprises 17 residues.

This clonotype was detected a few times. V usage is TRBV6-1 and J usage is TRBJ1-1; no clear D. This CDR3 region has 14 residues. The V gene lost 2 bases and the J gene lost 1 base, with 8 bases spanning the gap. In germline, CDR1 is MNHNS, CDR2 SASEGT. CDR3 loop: CASSEIVRNTEAFF. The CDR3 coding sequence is TGTGCCAGCAGTGAAATAGTACGGAACACTGAAGCTTTCTTT.

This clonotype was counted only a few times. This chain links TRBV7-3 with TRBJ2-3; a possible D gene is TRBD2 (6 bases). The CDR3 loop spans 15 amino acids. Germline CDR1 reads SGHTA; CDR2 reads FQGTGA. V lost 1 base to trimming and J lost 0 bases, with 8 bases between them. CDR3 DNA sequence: TGTGCCAGCAGCTTAAGTCGGGGGAGCACAGATACGCAGTATTTT. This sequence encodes CASSLSRGSTDTQYF. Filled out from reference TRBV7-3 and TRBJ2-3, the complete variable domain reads GAGVSQTPSNKVTEKGKYVELRCDPISGHTALYWYRQSLGQGPEFLIYFQGTGAADDSGLPNDRFFAVRPEGSVSTLKIQRTERGDSAVYLCASSLSRGSTDTQYFGPGTRLTVL.

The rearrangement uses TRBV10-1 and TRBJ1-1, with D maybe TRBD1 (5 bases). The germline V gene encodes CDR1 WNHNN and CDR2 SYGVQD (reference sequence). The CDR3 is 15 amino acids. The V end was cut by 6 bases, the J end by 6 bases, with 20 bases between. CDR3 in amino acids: CASRTPDKGPPEAFF. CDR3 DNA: TGCGCCAGCAGAACTCCCGATAAGGGGCCTCCTGAAGCTTTCTTT.

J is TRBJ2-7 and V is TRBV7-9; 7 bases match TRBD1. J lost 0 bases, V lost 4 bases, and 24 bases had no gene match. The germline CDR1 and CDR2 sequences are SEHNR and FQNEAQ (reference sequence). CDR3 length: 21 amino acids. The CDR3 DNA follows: TGTGCCAGCAGCTCTCGGACAGGCCCAATGATCTCGAAACTGGACTCCTACGAGCAGTACTTC. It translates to CASSSRTGPMISKLDSYEQYF.

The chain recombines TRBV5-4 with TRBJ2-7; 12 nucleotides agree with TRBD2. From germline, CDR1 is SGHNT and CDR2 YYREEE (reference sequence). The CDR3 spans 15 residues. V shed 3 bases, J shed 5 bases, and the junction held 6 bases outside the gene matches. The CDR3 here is CASSSTSGSTDEQYF. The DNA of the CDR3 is TGTGCCAGCAGCTCGACTAGCGGGAGTACCGACGAGCAGTACTTC.

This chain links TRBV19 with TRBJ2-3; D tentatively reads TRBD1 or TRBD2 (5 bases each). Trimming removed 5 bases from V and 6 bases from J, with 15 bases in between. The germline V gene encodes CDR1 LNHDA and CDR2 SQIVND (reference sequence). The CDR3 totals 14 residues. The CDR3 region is CASSPGTYSDTQYF. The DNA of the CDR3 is TGTGCCAGTAGTCCGGGGACCTATTCCGATACGCAGTATTTT.

CDR3 loop: CASSTPGQFWGYTF. CDR3 in DNA: TGTGCCAGCAGTACCCCGGGACAATTCTGGGGCTACACCTTC. The chain uses TRBV6-1 and TRBJ1-2; possibly TRBD1 for D (6 bases). Germline loops: CDR1 MNHNS, CDR2 SASEGT. The V end lost 5 bases, the J end lost 8 bases, and 18 bases lay between the germline ends. This CDR3 is 14 amino acids long.

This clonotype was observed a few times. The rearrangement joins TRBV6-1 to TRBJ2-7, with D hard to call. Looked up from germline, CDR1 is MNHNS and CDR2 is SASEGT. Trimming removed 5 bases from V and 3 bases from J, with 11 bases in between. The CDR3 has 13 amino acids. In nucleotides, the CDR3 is TGTGCCAGCAGTCGAGAAGAATTCTACGAGCAGTACTTC. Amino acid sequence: CASSREEFYEQYF.